What follows are 30 T cell receptor beta chains derived from one specimen sequenced in a study of T cell repertoires in cytomegalovirus infection. TCRdb called the reads again in MiXCR, with one record for every CDR3 protein. The table records around 530,000 distinct CDR3 sequences, approximately 25% of them present only once. The sample was PBMCs. Receptors were obtained from a human donor in good health (CMV status not recorded). Some clones in this sample may be carry-over from other donors' samples.

With regard to this clonotype: The CDR3 ends on some other residue instead of the conserved phenylalanine or tryptophan, so this is likely a read error. V usage is TRBV6-1 and J usage is TRBJ1-2; perhaps TRBD1 as D (5 bases). Germline lookup yields CDR1 MNHNS and CDR2 SASEGT. V was trimmed by 4 bases and J by 6 bases, leaving 15 bases between them. The length of the CDR3 is 14 residues. The DNA for the CDR3 is TGTGCCAGCAGTGCGGAGGGGCGTAGCCATGGCTACACCTTG. Translation: CASSAEGRSHGYTL.

J is TRBJ2-7 and V is TRBV12-3 or TRBV12-4, with TRBD1 matching over 7 bases. V shed 1 base, J shed 0 bases, and the junction held 0 bases outside the gene matches. This CDR3 contains 14 residues. The CDR3 protein is CASSLGDSSYEQYF. CDR3 coding DNA: TGTGCCAGCAGTTTAGGGGACAGCTCCTACGAGCAGTACTTC.

This clonotype was seen at least ten times. The gene calls are TRBV7-8 and TRBJ2-1, with 13 bases that match TRBD2. From germline, CDR1 is SGHVS and CDR2 FQNEAQ. V gave up 4 bases and J gave up 7 bases; unmatched junction bases: 7. The CDR3 is 16 amino acids. The CDR3, as DNA: TGTGCCAGCAGCTCAACTAGCGGGAGGGCCCATAATGAGCAGTTCTTC. It specifies CASSSTSGRAHNEQFF.

The sample holds many counts of this clonotype. The genes are TRBV4-1 and TRBJ2-5; D gene unclear. Trimming took off 1 base at V and 1 base at J, with 10 bases between the two ends. The CDR3 is made up of 15 amino acids. Per the germline V gene, CDR1 is MGHRA and CDR2 is YSYEKL. The CDR3 sequence: CASSQVPTPQETQYF. DNA of the CDR3: TGCGCCAGCAGCCAAGTACCGACACCCCAAGAGACCCAGTACTTC.

The chain uses TRBV6-2 or TRBV6-3 and TRBJ2-1; TRBD2 aligns across 7 bases. The V gene end was trimmed by 0 bases and the J gene end by 6 bases; junction bases not matched to a gene: 5. The CDR3 contains 15 residues. Germline V gives CDR1 MNHEY, CDR2 SVGEGT. The DNA for the CDR3 is TGTGCCAGCAGTTACTCGAGGACTAGGGCCAATGAGCAGTTCTTC. Its protein is CASSYSRTRANEQFF.

With respect to this clonotype: The DNA is left out, because the CDR3 cannot be placed on it with certainty; the CDR3 is given as TCRdb lists it. The chain uses TRBV5-6 and TRBJ2-7; the table's TRBD2 call for D was not verified on the DNA. The CDR3 is made up of 15 amino acids, end residues included. Germline assignment: CDR1 SGHDT and CDR2 YYEEEE. The CDR3 reads CASSFGPGGQYEQYF.

This clonotype was recorded a few times. The CDR3 is CASSYMASGRRETQYF. As DNA, the CDR3 is TGTGCCAGCAGTTACATGGCTAGCGGGAGGAGGGAGACCCAGTACTTC. V and J are TRBV6-5 and TRBJ2-5, with TRBD2 matching 11 bases. The CDR3 is 16 residues long. Unmatched junction bases numbered 7, after V lost 2 bases and J lost 5 bases. The germline gives CDR1 MNHEY, CDR2 SVGAGI.

This clonotype was detected a few times. This sequence joins TRBV18 and TRBJ2-4, with D hard to call. Germline CDR1 KGHSH, CDR2 LQKENI. The length of the CDR3 is 16 residues. V was trimmed by 0 bases and J by 0 bases, leaving 9 bases between them. CDR3 region: CASSPPDRQAKNIQYF. The CDR3 DNA sequence: TGTGCCAGCTCACCACCGGATCGACAAGCCAAAAACATTCAGTACTTC.

The table lists this clonotype with a few counts. The gene calls are TRBV19 and TRBJ2-1, with 9 bases fitting TRBD2. J gave up 7 bases and V 8 bases, and 6 bases lay outside the gene matches. Germline values: CDR1 LNHDA, CDR2 SQIVND (reference sequence). This CDR3 spans 13 amino acids. Here the CDR3 DNA reads TGTGCCAGTCGGGAGCGGGAGGCGAATGAGCAGTTCTTC. This encodes CASREREANEQFF.

This clonotype was seen only a few times. This chain links TRBV7-9 with TRBJ1-4, with D possibly matching TRBD1 (5 bases). CDR3 length: 15 residues. Germline V gene lookup returns CDR1 SEHNR and CDR2 FQNEAQ (reference sequence). V lost 5 bases, J lost 8 bases, and 18 bases lay in between. CDR3 coding DNA: TGTGCCAGCAGCCTACAGGCCCCTGGTCGGGAAAAACTGTTTTTT. This codes for CASSLQAPGREKLFF.

This chain joins TRBV5-1 and TRBJ2-1; 8 positions match TRBD1. The junction had 11 bases not matched to a gene; V was cut back by 7 bases and J by 11 bases. The CDR3 runs 13 residues. Germline CDR1 SGHRS, CDR2 YFSETQ. CDR3 sequence (DNA): TGCGCCAGCGGAACAGGGGGAACGGAACAGCAGTTCTTC. Protein: CASGTGGTEQQFF.

This clonotype was picked up a small number of times. V and J are TRBV12-3 or TRBV12-4 and TRBJ2-1; maybe TRBD1 (5 bases). Trimming shortened V by 7 bases and J by 5 bases, and 12 bases separated the two germline ends. The CDR3 extends over 13 amino acids. The CDR3 DNA is TGTGCCAGCACGGATAGACAGCACAATGAGCAGTTCTTC. This encodes CASTDRQHNEQFF.

This clonotype has a handful of counts. The V call is TRBV28, the J call TRBJ2-1, with 11 nucleotides matching TRBD2. V lost 7 bases, J lost 0 bases, and 11 bases stayed unmatched. This CDR3 comprises 18 residues. Germline V gene lookup returns CDR1 MDHEN and CDR2 SYDVKM. The CDR3 DNA sequence: TGTGCCAGCACCTACGGGACTAGCGGACTCAGCTCCTACAATGAGCAGTTCTTC. Its translation: CASTYGTSGLSSYNEQFF.

The chain links TRBV18 to TRBJ2-1; TRBD2 might be the D (6 bases). CDR3 size: 15 residues. Per the germline V gene, CDR1 is KGHSH and CDR2 is LQKENI. V was cut by 5 bases and J by 8 bases, with 19 bases left in between. The CDR3 region is CASSFGLTRGYEQFF. The CDR3 nucleotides are TGTGCCAGCTCATTCGGACTAACCCGGGGGTATGAGCAGTTCTTC. The full variable domain, with the rest looked up from reference TRBV18 and TRBJ2-1, is NAGVMQNPRHLVRRRGQEARLRCSPMKGHSHVYWYRQLPEEGLKFMVYLQKENIIDESGMPKERFSAEFPKEGPSILRIQQVVRGDSAAYFCASSFGLTRGYEQFFGPGTRLTVL.

The chain couples TRBV4-1 to TRBJ2-1, with no clear D. Germline assignment: CDR1 MGHRA and CDR2 YSYEKL. The CDR3 spans 15 residues. Trimming pared 0 bases from V and 6 bases from J, leaving 12 bases between. Here the CDR3 reads CASSQEGTVVNEQFF. CDR3 nucleotide sequence: TGCGCCAGCAGCCAAGAAGGAACAGTGGTCAATGAGCAGTTCTTC.

This clonotype was counted a few times. The V call is TRBV25-1, the J call TRBJ2-1; D is unresolved. Germline V lookup: CDR1 MGHDK, CDR2 SYGVNS. The CDR3 is made up of 13 amino acids. Trimming pared 1 base from V and 7 bases from J, leaving 8 bases between. CDR3 DNA: TGTGCCAGCAGTGAATTGGTGAGGAATGAGCAGTTCTTC. Translated: CASSELVRNEQFF.

This clonotype was detected many times. This chain connects TRBV7-8 to TRBJ1-1; D may be TRBD1 (5 bases). There are 15 residues in the CDR3. Germline V gene data show CDR1 as SGHVS and CDR2 as FQNEAQ. V was shortened by 1 base and J by 1 base, with 10 bases between the two germline ends. CDR3 nucleotide sequence: TGTGCCAGCAGCTTAGTGGTAGGGGAGAACACTGAAGCTTTCTTT. Translated: CASSLVVGENTEAFF.

This chain joins TRBV20-1 and TRBJ2-7, with a weak D call TRBD2 (5 bases). V lost 3 bases to trimming and J lost 3 bases, with 9 bases between them. Germline V lookup: CDR1 DFQATT, CDR2 SNEGSKA (reference sequence). This CDR3 has 12 residues. CDR3 loop: CSAREDLYEQYF. The CDR3 DNA reads TGCAGTGCTAGGGAGGATCTCTACGAGCAGTACTTC.

Worth noting for this clonotype: One base away lies a much larger clone, so this may be a sequencing read error. The chain recombines TRBV7-8 with TRBJ1-1; D ambiguous. CDR1 and CDR2 (germline): SGHVS, FQNEAQ. CDR3 length: 17 residues. V was clipped by 4 bases and J by 7 bases, with 25 bases between them. CDR3 loop: CASSSLLTRRRSDEAFF. The CDR3 bases are TGTGCCAGCAGCTCCCTTCTGACGAGGAGGCGAAGTGATGAAGCTTTCTTT.

The chain is built from TRBV29-1 and TRBJ1-2; 9 positions agree with TRBD1. This CDR3 has 13 residues. Per the germline V gene, CDR1 is SQVTM and CDR2 is ANQGSEA. Losses at the gene ends were 5 bases for V and 8 bases for J; bases not matched to a gene: 9. CDR3: CSVTGGVPGGYTF. CDR3 nucleotides: TGCAGCGTTACAGGGGGCGTCCCTGGAGGCTACACCTTC.

There are many counts of this clonotype. The rearrangement uses TRBV12-3 or TRBV12-4 and TRBJ1-1; D is perhaps TRBD1 (5 bases). The V gene lost 5 bases and the J gene lost 4 bases, with 14 bases spanning the gap. The CDR3 contains 14 residues. CDR3 DNA: TGTGCCAGCAGTCCCCCGGGGCAGGGCACTGAAGCTTTCTTT. Protein: CASSPPGQGTEAFF.

V gene TRBV20-1 combines with J gene TRBJ2-7; no firm D call. CDR1 and CDR2 (germline): DFQATT, SNEGSKA (reference sequence). This CDR3 is built from 14 residues. Trimming cost V 0 bases and J 3 bases, with 12 bases left between them. CDR3 protein: CSARDRRQHYEQYF. CDR3 coding DNA: TGCAGTGCTAGAGATAGGCGGCAGCACTACGAGCAGTACTTC.

The V and J genes are TRBV20-1 and TRBJ2-3, with 8 bases lining up with TRBD2. Losses at the gene ends were 3 bases for V and 2 bases for J; bases not matched to a gene: 4. The CDR3 runs 14 residues. The V gene's germline CDR1 is DFQATT and CDR2 SNEGSKA (reference sequence). Written as DNA, the CDR3 is TGCAGTGCTAGCGGTAGCGGGGCCACAGATACGCAGTATTTT. It encodes CSASGSGATDTQYF.

The J gene is TRBJ2-7, the V gene TRBV5-1; D uncertain. This CDR3 is 13 amino acids long. Trimming removed 0 bases from V and 3 bases from J, with 7 bases in between. Germline loops: CDR1 SGHRS, CDR2 YFSETQ. CDR3: CASSLEWVYEQYV. The CDR3 nucleotides read TGCGCCAGCAGCTTGGAGTGGGTCTACGAGCAGTACGTC.

This clonotype was seen at least ten times. The rearrangement links TRBV7-2 to TRBJ2-3; TRBD1 is a possible D gene (6 bases). CDR3 length: 17 residues. V lost 6 bases and J lost 1, with 20 bases in between. In germline, CDR1 is SGHTA, CDR2 FQGNSA. CDR3 amino acids: CASRGLGGQGRTDTQYF. The CDR3 region has the DNA TGTGCCAGCAGGGGCTTAGGGGGTCAGGGACGCACAGATACGCAGTATTTT.

This clonotype was counted between two and nine times. This chain joins TRBV19 and TRBJ1-6; 12 bases are shared with TRBD1. Germline CDR1 is LNHDA and CDR2 is SQIVND (reference sequence). V shed 3 bases, J shed 9 bases, and the junction held 6 bases outside the gene matches. The CDR3 is made up of 16 amino acids. The CDR3 loop reads CASSMTRDRGRSPLHF. For the CDR3, the DNA is TGTGCCAGTAGTATGACCCGGGACAGGGGGCGTTCACCCCTCCACTTT.

V usage is TRBV7-6 and J usage is TRBJ1-1; the D gene is possibly TRBD1 (6 bases). The germline V gene has CDR1 SGHVS and CDR2 FNYEAQ. This CDR3 spans 16 amino acids. Trimming took off 5 bases at V and 2 bases at J, with 18 bases between the two ends. The chain's CDR3 is CASSPRGGPINTEAFF. The CDR3 nucleotides are TGTGCCAGCAGCCCCCGTGGGGGCCCCATCAACACTGAAGCTTTCTTT.

Here the CDR3 reads CASSQRRLAGGDEQFF. CDR3 bases: TGTGCCAGCAGCCAGAGAAGACTAGCGGGAGGGGATGAGCAGTTCTTC. The chain combines TRBV11-3 with TRBJ2-1, with 14 bases aligning to TRBD2. J was trimmed by 8 bases and V by 5 bases; bases with no gene match: 8. The CDR3 is 16 residues long. Germline V CDR1 and CDR2: SGHNT, YENEEA. The full variable domain, with the rest looked up from reference TRBV11-3 and TRBJ2-1, is EAGVVQSPRYKIIEKKQPVAFWCNPISGHNTLYWYLQNLGQGPELLIRYENEEAVDDSQLPKDRFSAERLKGVDSTLKIQPAELGDSAVYLCASSQRRLAGGDEQFFGPGTRLTVL.

V and J are TRBV2 and TRBJ1-4, with no clear D. The ends were cut back, 7 bases at V and 5 bases at J, with 11 bases in the middle. The CDR3 sequence is 13 residues long. CDR1 and CDR2 from the germline V gene are SNHLY and FYNNEI. For the CDR3, the DNA is TGTGCCAGCAAAGGCACGTTCAATGAAAAACTGTTTTTT. It is translated as CASKGTFNEKLFF.

On this clonotype: Sequence at one end of the junction differs from germline and may be a read error. The CDR3 nucleotides read TGTGCCTGCAGTTGGAAAAGCGGGAGGGATCAAGAGACCCAGTACTTC. Translating it yields CACSWKSGRDQETQYF. The chain couples TRBV27 to TRBJ2-5; 10 bases align to TRBD2. Germline V gene lookup returns CDR1 MNHEY and CDR2 SMNVEV (reference sequence). CDR3 size: 16 residues.